This T cell receptor beta chain comes out of a study of T cell clones after liver transplantation. At the level of the study: Post-transplant blood was tracked for graft-donor-reactive T cell clones identified in a pre-transplant mixed lymphocyte reaction. Patients counted as tolerant after at least one year off all immunosuppression, enzymes not exceeding twice normal.

In regard to this clone: The antigen is undetermined.

General study findings and limits: Graft donor-reactive T cells may have migrated into the graft rather than being deleted.

Sequencing was performed with immunoSEQ multiplex PCR; in TCRdb, only in-frame clones are kept and a portion is missing. The repertoire holds some 33,000 clones, more than 90% seen once, with roughly 27% in the top ten. CDR1 and CDR2 from the germline V gene are MDHEN and SYDVKM. CDR3 size: 15 residues. V lost 5 bases and J lost 3; bases outside the gene matches: 5. The chain carries TRBV28 and TRBJ1-4; TRBD1 matches at 8 bases. The source material was CD8+ T cells from blood, sampled 12 months after liver transplant. The clonotype originates from a human patient who received a liver transplant. Some T cells may arise from the graft donor. The DNA for the CDR3 is TGTGCCAGCAGTCTAACAGGGGGGGCTAATGAAAAACTGTTTTTT. Its protein product is CASSLTGGANEKLFF.